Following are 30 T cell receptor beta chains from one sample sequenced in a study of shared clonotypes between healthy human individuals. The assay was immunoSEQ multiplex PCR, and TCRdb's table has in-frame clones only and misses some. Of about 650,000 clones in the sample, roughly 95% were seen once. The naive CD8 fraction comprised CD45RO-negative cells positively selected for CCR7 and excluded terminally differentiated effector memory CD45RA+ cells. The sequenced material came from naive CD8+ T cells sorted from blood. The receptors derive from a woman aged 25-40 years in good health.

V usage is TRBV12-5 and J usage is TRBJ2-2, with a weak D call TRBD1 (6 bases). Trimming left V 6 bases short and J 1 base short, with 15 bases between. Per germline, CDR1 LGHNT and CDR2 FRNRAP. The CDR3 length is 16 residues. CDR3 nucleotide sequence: TGTGCTAGTGGCAACTTACAGGGATGGAACACCGGGGAGCTGTTTTTT. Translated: CASGNLQGWNTGELFF.

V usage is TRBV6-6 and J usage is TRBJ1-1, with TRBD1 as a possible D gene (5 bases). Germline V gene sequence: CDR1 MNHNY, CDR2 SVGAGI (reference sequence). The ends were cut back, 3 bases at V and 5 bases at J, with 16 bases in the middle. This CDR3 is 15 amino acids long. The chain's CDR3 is CASSYSVVGDTEAFF. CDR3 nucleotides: TGTGCCAGCAGTTATTCAGTGGTGGGGGATACTGAAGCTTTCTTT.

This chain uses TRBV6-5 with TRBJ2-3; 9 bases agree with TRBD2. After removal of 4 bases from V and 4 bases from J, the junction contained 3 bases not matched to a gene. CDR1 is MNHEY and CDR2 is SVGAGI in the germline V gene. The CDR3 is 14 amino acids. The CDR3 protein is CASSWGGRADTQYF. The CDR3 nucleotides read TGTGCCAGCAGTTGGGGCGGGAGGGCAGATACGCAGTATTTT.

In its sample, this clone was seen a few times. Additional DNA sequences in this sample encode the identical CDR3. The CDR3 sequence: CASSVGQGEAFF. The CDR3 bases are TGTGCCAGCAGCGTAGGCCAAGGTGAAGCTTTCTTT. The J gene is TRBJ1-1, the V gene TRBV9; D remains ambiguous. With 0 bases removed from V and 7 bases from J, the gap between germline ends came to 7 bases. The CDR3 covers 12 residues. The germline V gene encodes CDR1 SGDLS and CDR2 YYNGEE. The complete variable domain, with remaining parts taken from reference TRBV9 and TRBJ1-1, reads DSGVTQTPKHLITATGQRVTLRCSPRSGDLSVYWYQQSLDQGLQFLIQYYNGEERAKGNILERFSAQQFPDLHSELNLSSLELGDSALYFCASSVGQGEAFFGQGTRLTVV.

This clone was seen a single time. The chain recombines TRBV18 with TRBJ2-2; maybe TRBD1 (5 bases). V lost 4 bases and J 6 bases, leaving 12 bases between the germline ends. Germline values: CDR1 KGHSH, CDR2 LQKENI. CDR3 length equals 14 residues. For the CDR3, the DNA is TGTGCCAGCTCACTGGGGCCCCCTGCCGGGGAGCTGTTTTTT. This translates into CASSLGPPAGELFF.

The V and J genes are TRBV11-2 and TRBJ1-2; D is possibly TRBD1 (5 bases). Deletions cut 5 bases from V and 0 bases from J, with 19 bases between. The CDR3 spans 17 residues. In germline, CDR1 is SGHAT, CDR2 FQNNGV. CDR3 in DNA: TGTGCCAGCAGCCAAGACCGGGACGCCACCTCTAACTATGGCTACACCTTC. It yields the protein CASSQDRDATSNYGYTF.

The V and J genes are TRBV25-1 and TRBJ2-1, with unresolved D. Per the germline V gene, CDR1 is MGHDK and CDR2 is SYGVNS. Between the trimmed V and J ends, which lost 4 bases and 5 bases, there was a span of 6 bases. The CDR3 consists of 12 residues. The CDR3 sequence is CASSVMHNEQFF. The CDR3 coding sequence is TGTGCCAGCAGTGTAATGCACAATGAGCAGTTCTTC.

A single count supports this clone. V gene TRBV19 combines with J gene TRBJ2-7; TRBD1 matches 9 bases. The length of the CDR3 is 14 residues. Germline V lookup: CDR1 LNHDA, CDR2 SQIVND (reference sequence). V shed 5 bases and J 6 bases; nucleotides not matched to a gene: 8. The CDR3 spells CASSPWGQGGEQYF. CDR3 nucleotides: TGTGCCAGTAGTCCCTGGGGACAGGGTGGCGAGCAGTACTTC.

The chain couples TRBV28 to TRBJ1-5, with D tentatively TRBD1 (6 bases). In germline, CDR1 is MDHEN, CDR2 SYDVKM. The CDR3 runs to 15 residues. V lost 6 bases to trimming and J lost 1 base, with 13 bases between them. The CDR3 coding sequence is TGTGCCAGCAGACTAAGACAGGACAGCAATCAGCCCCAGCATTTT. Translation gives CASRLRQDSNQPQHF.

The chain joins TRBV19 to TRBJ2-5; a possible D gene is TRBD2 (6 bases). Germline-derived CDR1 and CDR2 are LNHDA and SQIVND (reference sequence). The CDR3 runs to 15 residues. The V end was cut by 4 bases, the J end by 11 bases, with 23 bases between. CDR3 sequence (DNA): TGTGCCAGTAGTACCGAGACGGGGGAATGGGCTGAGCAGTACTTC. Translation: CASSTETGEWAEQYF.

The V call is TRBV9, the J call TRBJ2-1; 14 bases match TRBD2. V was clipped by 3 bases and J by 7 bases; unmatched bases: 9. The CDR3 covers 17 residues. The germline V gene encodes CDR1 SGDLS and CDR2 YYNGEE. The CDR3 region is CASSAYSGLAGENEQFF. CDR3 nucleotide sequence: TGTGCCAGCAGCGCCTATTCGGGACTAGCGGGGGAGAATGAGCAGTTCTTC.

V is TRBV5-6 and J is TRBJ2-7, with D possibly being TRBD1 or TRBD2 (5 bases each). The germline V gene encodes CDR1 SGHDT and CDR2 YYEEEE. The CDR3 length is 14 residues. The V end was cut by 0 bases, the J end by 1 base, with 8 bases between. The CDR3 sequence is CASSLVGESYEQYF. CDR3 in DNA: TGTGCCAGCAGCTTGGTAGGGGAGTCCTACGAGCAGTACTTC.

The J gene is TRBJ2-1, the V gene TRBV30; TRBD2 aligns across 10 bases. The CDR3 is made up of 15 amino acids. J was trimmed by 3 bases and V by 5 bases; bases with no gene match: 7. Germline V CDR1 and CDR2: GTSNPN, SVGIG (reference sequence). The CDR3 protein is CAWGPIAGGYNEQFF. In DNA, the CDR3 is TGTGCCTGGGGACCCATAGCGGGAGGCTACAATGAGCAGTTCTTC.

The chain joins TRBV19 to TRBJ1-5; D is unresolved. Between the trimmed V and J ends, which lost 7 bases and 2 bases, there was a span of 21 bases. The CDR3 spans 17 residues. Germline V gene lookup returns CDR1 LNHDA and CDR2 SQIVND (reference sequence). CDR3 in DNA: TGTGCCAGTAACAAAAAGGCCTCGGGCTATGGCAATCAGCCCCAGCATTTT. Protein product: CASNKKASGYGNQPQHF.

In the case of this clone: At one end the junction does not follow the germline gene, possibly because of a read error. CDR3 in DNA: TGCGCCAGCACCCAAACTGGTGGGGCTAGCGGGACAGATACGCAGTATTTT. Translating it yields CASTQTGGASGTDTQYF. The rearrangement uses TRBV4-1 and TRBJ2-3; 8 bases match TRBD2. The germline V gene encodes CDR1 MGHRA and CDR2 YSYEKL. The CDR3 is made up of 17 amino acids.

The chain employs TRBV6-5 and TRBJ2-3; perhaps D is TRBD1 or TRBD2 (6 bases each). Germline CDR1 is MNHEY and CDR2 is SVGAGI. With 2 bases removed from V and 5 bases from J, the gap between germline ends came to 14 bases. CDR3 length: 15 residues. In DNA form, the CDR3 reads TGTGCCAGCAGTTACAAGGGGGGCGCAGGAGATACGCAGTATTTT. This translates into CASSYKGGAGDTQYF.

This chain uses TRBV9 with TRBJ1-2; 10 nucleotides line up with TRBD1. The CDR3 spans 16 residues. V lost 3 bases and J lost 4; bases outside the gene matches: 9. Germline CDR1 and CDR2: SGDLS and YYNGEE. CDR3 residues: CASSASRDRGVYGYTF. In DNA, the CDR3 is TGTGCCAGCAGCGCCTCCCGGGACAGGGGAGTCTATGGCTACACCTTC.

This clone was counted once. The CDR3 loop is CASSFAPGTGLSHEQFF. The CDR3, as DNA: TGTGCCAGCAGTTTCGCACCTGGGACAGGGTTGAGTCATGAGCAGTTCTTC. The chain employs TRBV27 and TRBJ2-1, with 9 bases lining up with TRBD1. Trimming at V came to 3 bases and at J to 8 bases, leaving 14 bases not matched to a gene. Germline CDR1 and CDR2: MNHEY and SMNVEV (reference sequence). The CDR3 is 17 residues long.

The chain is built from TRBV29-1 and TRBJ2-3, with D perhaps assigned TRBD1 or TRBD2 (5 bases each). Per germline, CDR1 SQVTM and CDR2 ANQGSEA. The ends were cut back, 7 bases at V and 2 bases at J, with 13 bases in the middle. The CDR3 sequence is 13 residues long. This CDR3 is CSAPGAFTDTQYF. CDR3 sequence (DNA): TGCAGCGCCCCCGGGGCTTTCACAGATACGCAGTATTTT.

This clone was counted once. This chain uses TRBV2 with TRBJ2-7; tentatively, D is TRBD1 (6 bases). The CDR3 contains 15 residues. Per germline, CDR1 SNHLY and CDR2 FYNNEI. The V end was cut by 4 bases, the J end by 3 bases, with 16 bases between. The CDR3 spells CASSGTGLPGYEQYF. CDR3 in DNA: TGTGCCAGCAGTGGAACAGGGCTCCCTGGCTACGAGCAGTACTTC.

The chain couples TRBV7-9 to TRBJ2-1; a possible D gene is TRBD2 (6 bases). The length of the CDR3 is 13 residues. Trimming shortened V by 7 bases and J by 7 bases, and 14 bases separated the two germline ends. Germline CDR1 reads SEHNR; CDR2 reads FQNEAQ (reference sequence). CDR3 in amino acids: CASKDGSWNEQFF. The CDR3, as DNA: TGTGCCAGCAAGGACGGGAGTTGGAATGAGCAGTTCTTC.

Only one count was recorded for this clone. The CDR3 nucleotides read TGTGCCAGCAGTTTTTACGGGACTAGCGGGAGCGCAAGATATGTGGAGACCCAGTACTTC. It encodes CASSFYGTSGSARYVETQYF. V is TRBV28 and J is TRBJ2-5; 14 nucleotides line up with TRBD2. The CDR3 length is 20 residues. The germline V gene encodes CDR1 MDHEN and CDR2 SYDVKM. V was clipped by 3 bases and J by 5 bases; unmatched bases: 17.

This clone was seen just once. CDR3 protein: CASSYSGKDYEQYF. The CDR3 nucleotides read TGTGCCAGCAGCTATTCAGGGAAGGACTACGAGCAGTACTTC. This sequence joins TRBV5-6 and TRBJ2-7; D possibly corresponds to TRBD1 (5 bases). The V gene's germline CDR1 is SGHDT and CDR2 YYEEEE. The CDR3 consists of 14 residues. Trimming took off 3 bases at V and 3 bases at J, with 13 bases between the two ends.

CDR3 in amino acids: CASSSPLAKNIQYF. For the CDR3, the DNA is TGTGCCAGCAGTTCCCCACTAGCCAAAAACATTCAGTACTTC. The chain employs TRBV6-5 and TRBJ2-4; D is unclear. CDR1 is MNHEY and CDR2 is SVGAGI in the germline V gene. CDR3 length: 14 residues. V dropped 4 bases and J dropped 0 bases, with 7 bases sitting between them.

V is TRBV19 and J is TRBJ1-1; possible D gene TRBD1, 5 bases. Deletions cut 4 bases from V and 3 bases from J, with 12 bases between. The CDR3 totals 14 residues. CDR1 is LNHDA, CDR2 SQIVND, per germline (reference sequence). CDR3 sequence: CASSRQRAYTEAFF. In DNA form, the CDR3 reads TGTGCCAGTAGTAGACAGAGAGCATACACTGAAGCTTTCTTT. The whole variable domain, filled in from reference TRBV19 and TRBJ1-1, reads DGGITQSPKYLFRKEGQNVTLSCEQNLNHDAMYWYRQDPGQGLRLIYYSQIVNDFQKGDIAEGYSVSREKKESFPLTVTSAQKNPTAFYLCASSRQRAYTEAFFGQGTRLTVV.

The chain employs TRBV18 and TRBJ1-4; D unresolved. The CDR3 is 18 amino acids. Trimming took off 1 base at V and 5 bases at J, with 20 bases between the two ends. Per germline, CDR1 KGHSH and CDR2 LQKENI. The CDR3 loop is CASSPRWAFSLLNEKLFF. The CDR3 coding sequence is TGTGCCAGCTCACCACGCTGGGCTTTCTCCCTTCTGAATGAAAAACTGTTTTTT.

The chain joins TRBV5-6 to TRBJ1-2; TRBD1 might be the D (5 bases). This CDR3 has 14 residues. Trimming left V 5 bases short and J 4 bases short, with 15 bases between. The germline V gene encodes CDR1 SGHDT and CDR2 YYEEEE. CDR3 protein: CASSWTTEVYGYTF. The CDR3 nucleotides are TGTGCCAGCAGTTGGACAACTGAAGTCTATGGCTACACCTTC.

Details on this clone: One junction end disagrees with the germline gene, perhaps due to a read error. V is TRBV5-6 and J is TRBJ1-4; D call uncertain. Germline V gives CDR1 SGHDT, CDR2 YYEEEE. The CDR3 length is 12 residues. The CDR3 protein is CASSLPRGQTVF. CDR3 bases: TGTGCCAGCAGCCTCCCGCGGGGTCAAACTGTTTTT.

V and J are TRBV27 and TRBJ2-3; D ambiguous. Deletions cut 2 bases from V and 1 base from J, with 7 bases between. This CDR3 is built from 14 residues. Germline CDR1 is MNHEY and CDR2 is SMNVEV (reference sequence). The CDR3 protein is CASSLRLGTDTQYF. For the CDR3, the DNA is TGTGCCAGCAGTTTACGTCTAGGCACAGATACGCAGTATTTT.

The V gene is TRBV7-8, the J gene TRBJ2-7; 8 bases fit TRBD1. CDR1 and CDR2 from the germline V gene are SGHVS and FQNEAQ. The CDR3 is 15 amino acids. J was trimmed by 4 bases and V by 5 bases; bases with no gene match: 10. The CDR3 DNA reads TGTGCCAGCAGCCCGTCGGACAGGGTGGGGTACGAGCAGTACTTC. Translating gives CASSPSDRVGYEQYF.